Given below is one T cell receptor beta chain in context. In this sample, this clonotype turned up a few times. Its antigen is unknown. No base quality information exists; no much larger clone differs at one position. The sample is drawn from a study of blood T cells in healthy people across ages (dated by TCRdb to the mid-2010s). Study-level background: In model experiments, template switching captured roughly one uniquely barcoded TCR beta cDNA molecule for every two T cells. The study analyzed two additional independent replicas of 1 million unique cDNA reads from the same blood draw for two donors, one aged 18 to 29 and one aged 80 or older. Donors of different ages were randomly distributed across sequencing lanes to avoid experimental bias. The study measured age-related changes in TCR beta repertoire diversity using deep sequencing normalized with unique cDNA molecular identifiers. The donors were divided into four age groups: young (average around 16 years), middle-aged (under 40), aged (approximately 62) and long-lived (roughly 86).

Receptors were amplified or captured by 5' RACE. This sample was sequenced with an Illumina HiSeq 2500. A second PCR of about 6 to 11 cycles was run with a J-beta primer mix and a sample-barcoded 5' primer. Each TCR beta cDNA molecule received a unique molecular identifier from a template-switch 5' adaptor carrying 12 random nucleotides. Each sample yielded at least 3 million CDR3-containing paired-end reads. The Mint cDNA synthesis kit, primed by a TRBC-specific oligonucleotide, was used to synthesize first-strand cDNA from all RNA. Following uracil-DNA glycosylase treatment, all cDNA underwent a first 18-cycle PCR with the universal primers M1SS and BC2_uni_R. As for the original processing: Each sample was normalized by randomly selecting 1 million high-quality reads, each carrying a distinct molecular identifier. Instead of being binned into consensus sequences, reads with shared molecular identifiers were discarded. MiTCR, with a Q25 quality threshold and the strictest error-elimination algorithm, was used for CDR3 identification, clonotype clustering and error correction. A nonparametric unseen species model with Euler transformation was used to estimate lower-bound total TCR beta diversity. The public reads were quality trimmed at Q25 with fastp and then assembled into clones with MiXCR by TCRdb, keeping productive beta chains. Every entry covers one CDR3 protein and lists the most common genes and DNA from its rows. TCRdb, rather than the study authors, made the V and J calls. This sample lists around 900,000 distinct CDR3 sequences; about 28% were detected once. 17% of the sample is held by the ten biggest clonotypes.

The CDR3 holds 14 amino acids from the cysteine to the phenylalanine. The retained sequence is limited to the CDR3, 42 bases, with the frame set at the first base. V is cut back by 8 bases and J by 4 bases, with 9 bases in the junction unmatched. CDR1 MNHEY and CDR2 SVGEGT were looked up in the germline V gene. The approximately 39 donors, aged about 6 to 100 years, were systemically healthy Caucasian individuals from Russia. Each donor gave ten milliliters of peripheral blood, collected into EDTA-treated Vacutainer tubes. Ficoll-Paque density-gradient centrifugation was used to isolate PBMCs, with at least 6.5 million per sample. Total RNA, at least 6 micrograms per sample, was extracted from PBMCs with Trizol reagent. For every donor, flow cytometry on a PBMC aliquot measured the percentage of naive CD45RAhigh/CD27high T cells. The paper as a whole reports these results and caveats: A strong correlation was found between observed TCR beta diversity and the percentage of naive T cells measured by flow cytometry. Because the CMV infection status of the donors was unknown, age-related changes in expanded clonotypes may potentially have been confounded. Estimates of total diversity from one million sequenced T cells were regarded as lower bounds and underestimates. Compared with the aged group, the long-lived group had more naive CD4+ T cells, fewer expanded clones and increased TCR diversity, a pattern suggesting age selection. Conclusive comparison of naive and antigen-experienced compartments was prevented by the profiling of bulk unsorted PBMCs. Observed TCR beta diversity per million T cells fell roughly linearly with age, and a significant reduction was already apparent by age roughly 40.

Sequences were obtained from blood. Recombination linked TRBV6-2 or TRBV6-3 to TRBJ2-5, with 8 middle bases fitting TRBD2. The source is a woman older than 75 in good health. The sequence in DNA is TGTGCCAGCGTACCGGGGGGGTTGGGAGAGACCCAGTACTTC. Protein translation: CASVPGGLGETQYF.